The rows below give T cell receptor beta chains drawn from one sample of a study of T cell repertoires in ileal Crohn's disease. Profiling relied on immunoSEQ multiplex PCR, and the TCRdb table lists in-frame clones only, not all of them. This repertoire shows 14,000 or so clones, approximately 78% found once; its top ten account for almost 4.5%. What was sequenced was ileal tissue. These receptors were obtained from an adult with Crohn's disease. The CDR3 runs from the conserved cysteine through the conserved F or W. Fields, in order: clone size, D gene, J gene, V gene, CDR3 DNA, CDR3 protein. D genes are given only for firm matches. The size of a clone is reported for some rows only, either as once, few or many, or as a class for expanded clones.

clone size: .
D gene: .
J gene: TRBJ2-1
V gene: TRBV14
CDR3 DNA: TGTGCCAGCAGCCAAGTCTCACAGGGACCGAGGGGGGAGCAGTTCTTC
CDR3 protein: CASSQVSQGPRGEQFF

clone size: .
D gene: .
J gene: TRBJ1-2
V gene: TRBV19
CDR3 DNA: TGTGCCAGTAGTCGTTCCCCCGGCCCCGGGGTAAGTGGCTACACCTTC
CDR3 protein: CASSRSPGPGVSGYTF

clone size: .
D gene: .
J gene: TRBJ2-1
V gene: TRBV5-1
CDR3 DNA: TGCGCCAGCAGCTTCGAGCGGACCTACAATGAGCAGTTCTTC
CDR3 protein: CASSFERTYNEQFF

clone size: .
D gene: TRBD2
J gene: TRBJ2-3
V gene: TRBV14
CDR3 DNA: TGTGCCAGCAGCCAAGATCCCACGCTCCCTAGCGGGGGCCCAGATACGCAGTATTTT
CDR3 protein: CASSQDPTLPSGGPDTQYF

clone size: .
D gene: TRBD1
J gene: TRBJ2-7
V gene: TRBV6-1
CDR3 DNA: TGTGCCAGCAGTGAAGATGGGACAGGGGGTTCCTACGAGCAGTACTTC
CDR3 protein: CASSEDGTGGSYEQYF

clone size: .
D gene: TRBD1
J gene: TRBJ2-1
V gene: TRBV19
CDR3 DNA: TGTGCCAGTAGTAAGGAGAGACAGGGTAACAATGAGCAGTTCTTC
CDR3 protein: CASSKERQGNNEQFF

clone size: few
D gene: TRBD2
J gene: TRBJ2-7
V gene: TRBV5-1
CDR3 DNA: TGCGCCAGCAGCGCGGGGGACGGGGTAGGCCTCTACTTC
CDR3 protein: CASSAGDGVGLYF

clone size: .
D gene: .
J gene: TRBJ1-4
V gene: TRBV5-6
CDR3 DNA: TGTGCCAGCAGCTTGGCCGGGGGGGCGCGTAATGAAAAACTGTTTTTT
CDR3 protein: CASSLAGGARNEKLFF

clone size: .
D gene: .
J gene: TRBJ2-3
V gene: TRBV19
CDR3 DNA: TGTGCCAGTAGCCTCAGTTTTAGCACAGATACGCAGTATTTT
CDR3 protein: CASSLSFSTDTQYF

clone size: .
D gene: TRBD1
J gene: TRBJ2-7
V gene: TRBV7-8
CDR3 DNA: TGTGCCAGCAGCTTAGGGACAGGGGGCCTTTTCGAGCAGTACTTC
CDR3 protein: CASSLGTGGLFEQYF

clone size: few
D gene: .
J gene: TRBJ1-5
V gene: TRBV2
CDR3 DNA: TGTGCCAGCAGTGGGCGGGTCGGGGGTAGGGGACTTTATCAGCCCCAGCATTTT
CDR3 protein: CASSGRVGGRGLYQPQHF

clone size: .
D gene: .
J gene: TRBJ2-1
V gene: TRBV7-6
CDR3 DNA: TGTGCCAGCAGCTTAGCGCGGCGGGGAGACGAGCAGTTCTTC
CDR3 protein: CASSLARRGDEQFF

clone size: .
D gene: .
J gene: TRBJ1-2
V gene: TRBV5-1
CDR3 DNA: TGCGCCAGCAGCCCATCGGACAGAAGGTATGGCTACACCTTC
CDR3 protein: CASSPSDRRYGYTF

clone size: .
D gene: TRBD2
J gene: TRBJ2-3
V gene: TRBV4-1
CDR3 DNA: TGCGCCAGCAGCCAACCCGAGGGACTAGCCTTCTCAGATACGCAGTATTTT
CDR3 protein: CASSQPEGLAFSDTQYF

clone size: .
D gene: TRBD1
J gene: TRBJ2-6
V gene: TRBV30
CDR3 DNA: TGTGCCTGGAGTGTGGGGACAGGGACCCTCTCTGGGGCCAACGTCCTGACTTTC
CDR3 protein: CAWSVGTGTLSGANVLTF

clone size: .
D gene: .
J gene: TRBJ2-7
V gene: TRBV7-2
CDR3 DNA: TGTGCCAGCAGCTTACAGGCGAACACCTACGAGCAGTACTTC
CDR3 protein: CASSLQANTYEQYF

clone size: .
D gene: .
J gene: TRBJ1-1
V gene: TRBV5-1
CDR3 DNA: TGCGCCAGCAGCTTGAATCAGAACACTGAAGCTTTCTTT
CDR3 protein: CASSLNQNTEAFF

clone size: few
D gene: .
J gene: TRBJ2-7
V gene: TRBV5-1
CDR3 DNA: TGCGCCAGCAGCTTTGGCAGGGCCTACGAGCAGTACTTC
CDR3 protein: CASSFGRAYEQYF

clone size: .
D gene: .
J gene: TRBJ1-4
V gene: TRBV29-1
CDR3 DNA: TGCAGCGTTAGGCCGGGAGGCAGCGAAAAACTGTTTTTT
CDR3 protein: CSVRPGGSEKLFF

clone size: .
D gene: TRBD2
J gene: TRBJ2-3
V gene: TRBV29-1
CDR3 DNA: TGCAGCGCCCTTCCCCCCCGGTTTGCGGGGGGCCGGGATACGCAGTATTTT
CDR3 protein: CSALPPRFAGGRDTQYF

clone size: .
D gene: .
J gene: TRBJ2-3
V gene: TRBV5-1
CDR3 DNA: TGCGCCAGCAGCTACCTGACAGGCCTCACAGATACGCAGTATTTT
CDR3 protein: CASSYLTGLTDTQYF

clone size: .
D gene: .
J gene: TRBJ2-2
V gene: TRBV19
CDR3 DNA: TGTGCCAGTAACCTAAACACCGGGGAGCTGTTTTTT
CDR3 protein: CASNLNTGELFF

clone size: .
D gene: .
J gene: TRBJ2-7
V gene: TRBV21-1
CDR3 DNA: TGTGCCAGCAGCACTGGACAGGGGATCGAGCAGTACTTC
CDR3 protein: CASSTGQGIEQYF

clone size: .
D gene: TRBD1
J gene: TRBJ1-3
V gene: TRBV5-4
CDR3 DNA: TGTGCCAGCAGCCCAGGACAGGGTGATGGAAACACCATATATTTT
CDR3 protein: CASSPGQGDGNTIYF

clone size: .
D gene: .
J gene: TRBJ1-1
V gene: TRBV5-3
CDR3 DNA: TGTGCCAGAAGCTTGGGGTGCCAGACAGACAAGCCCCTTATGAACACTGAAGCTTTCTTT
CDR3 protein: CARSLGCQTDKPLMNTEAFF

clone size: .
D gene: .
J gene: TRBJ1-3
V gene: TRBV5-1
CDR3 DNA: TGCGCCAGCAGCTTGGGCAGTACTGGAAACACCATATATTTT
CDR3 protein: CASSLGSTGNTIYF

clone size: .
D gene: TRBD1
J gene: TRBJ2-1
V gene: TRBV4-3
CDR3 DNA: TGCGCCAGCAGCCAAGTTTACGAGGGGGCGGGCAATGAGCAGTTCTTC
CDR3 protein: CASSQVYEGAGNEQFF

clone size: .
D gene: TRBD1
J gene: TRBJ1-6
V gene: TRBV30
CDR3 DNA: TGTGCCCGACAAAGGGACAGAAATTCACCCCTCCACTTT
CDR3 protein: CARQRDRNSPLHF

clone size: .
D gene: .
J gene: TRBJ2-2
V gene: TRBV7-9
CDR3 DNA: TGTGCCAGCAGCGAAAGGAGGGTCGGGGAGCTGTTTTTT
CDR3 protein: CASSERRVGELFF

clone size: .
D gene: TRBD2
J gene: TRBJ2-3
V gene: TRBV14
CDR3 DNA: TGTGCCAGCAGCAAAGGGACTACCAGACTTAACGCGCAGTATTTT
CDR3 protein: CASSKGTTRLNAQYF

clone size: .
D gene: .
J gene: TRBJ1-5
V gene: TRBV5-5
CDR3 DNA: TGTGCCAGCAGCAGCTTAATGGGGGCGATAAATCAGCCCCAGCATTTT
CDR3 protein: CASSSLMGAINQPQHF

clone size: .
D gene: TRBD2
J gene: TRBJ2-3
V gene: TRBV19
CDR3 DNA: TGTGCCAGTACCATGGGGGGGTACGCAGATACGCAGTATTTT
CDR3 protein: CASTMGGYADTQYF

clone size: .
D gene: TRBD1
J gene: TRBJ1-5
V gene: TRBV19
CDR3 DNA: TGTGCCAGTAGGGGGACAGGGAAGGGCAATCAGCCCCAGCATTTT
CDR3 protein: CASRGTGKGNQPQHF

clone size: few
D gene: .
J gene: TRBJ2-7
V gene: TRBV7-9
CDR3 DNA: TGTGCCAGCAGCCAGACGGGTGGCGAGCAGTACTTC
CDR3 protein: CASSQTGGEQYF

clone size: .
D gene: .
J gene: TRBJ1-6
V gene: TRBV28
CDR3 DNA: TGTGCCAGCTCCAGGGAACATAGGAATTCACCCCTCCACTTT
CDR3 protein: CASSREHRNSPLHF

clone size: .
D gene: TRBD2
J gene: TRBJ2-7
V gene: TRBV4-1
CDR3 DNA: TGCGCCAGCAGCCCGCTAGCGGGTTTAGTGCGCGAGCAGTACTTC
CDR3 protein: CASSPLAGLVREQYF

clone size: once
D gene: .
J gene: TRBJ1-5
V gene: TRBV25-1
CDR3 DNA: TGTGCCAGCAGTGAGAGCCGTGGTTGTCAGGGGTGCAATCAGCCCCAGCATTTT
CDR3 protein: CASSESRGCQGCNQPQHF

clone size: .
D gene: TRBD1
J gene: TRBJ2-3
V gene: TRBV5-5
CDR3 DNA: TGTGCCAGCAGCCCTACGGACAGGGCGACAGATACGCAGTATTTT
CDR3 protein: CASSPTDRATDTQYF

clone size: .
D gene: .
J gene: TRBJ2-5
V gene: TRBV7-9
CDR3 DNA: TGTGCCAGCAGCTTAGCCGGGTCCCAAGAGACCCAGTACTTC
CDR3 protein: CASSLAGSQETQYF

clone size: once
D gene: TRBD1
J gene: TRBJ2-7
V gene: TRBV5-4
CDR3 DNA: TGTGCCAGCAGCTTGGGATCGACAGGGATGGCGGAGCAGTACTTC
CDR3 protein: CASSLGSTGMAEQYF

clone size: .
D gene: TRBD1
J gene: TRBJ1-5
V gene: TRBV18
CDR3 DNA: TGTGCCAGCTCAGAAGGGACAGGAAATCAGCCCCAGCATTTT
CDR3 protein: CASSEGTGNQPQHF

clone size: .
D gene: TRBD1
J gene: TRBJ1-2
V gene: TRBV9
CDR3 DNA: TGTGCCAGCAGCGCCGGGGGACAGGGCCTCTATGGCTACACCTTC
CDR3 protein: CASSAGGQGLYGYTF

clone size: .
D gene: .
J gene: TRBJ2-1
V gene: TRBV7-9
CDR3 DNA: TGTGCCAGCACCATGTTAGGCGGATCGAGCTCCTACAATGAGCAGTTCTTC
CDR3 protein: CASTMLGGSSSYNEQFF

clone size: .
D gene: .
J gene: TRBJ1-5
V gene: TRBV7-2
CDR3 DNA: TGTGCCAGCAGCGCTAGCGGGGGAGGCCAGCCCCAGCATTTT
CDR3 protein: CASSASGGGQPQHF

clone size: once
D gene: .
J gene: TRBJ1-1
V gene: TRBV19
CDR3 DNA: TGTGCCAGTAGTATCGAGGGAGTGAACACTGAAGCTTTCTTT
CDR3 protein: CASSIEGVNTEAFF

clone size: .
D gene: TRBD1
J gene: TRBJ2-3
V gene: TRBV28
CDR3 DNA: TGTGCCAGCAGTTTATTAGCAGGGGGCTACACAGATACGCAGTATTTT
CDR3 protein: CASSLLAGGYTDTQYF

clone size: .
D gene: .
J gene: TRBJ1-1
V gene: TRBV23-1
CDR3 DNA: TGCGCCAGCAGTCAATCTTCGCCAAGCATGAACACTGAAGCTTTCTTT
CDR3 protein: CASSQSSPSMNTEAFF

clone size: few
D gene: .
J gene: TRBJ2-1
V gene: TRBV25-1
CDR3 DNA: TGTGCCAGCAGTGAACTTACTAGCCGCTACAATGAGCAGTTCTTC
CDR3 protein: CASSELTSRYNEQFF

clone size: .
D gene: .
J gene: TRBJ1-5
V gene: TRBV5-1
CDR3 DNA: TGCGCCAGCAGTAGGGACTCCGGTGGGAATCAGCCCCAGCATTTT
CDR3 protein: CASSRDSGGNQPQHF

clone size: .
D gene: .
J gene: TRBJ2-7
V gene: TRBV2
CDR3 DNA: TGTGCCAGCAGTGTGTTGCGGACAGCGGCCGAGCAGTACTTC
CDR3 protein: CASSVLRTAAEQYF